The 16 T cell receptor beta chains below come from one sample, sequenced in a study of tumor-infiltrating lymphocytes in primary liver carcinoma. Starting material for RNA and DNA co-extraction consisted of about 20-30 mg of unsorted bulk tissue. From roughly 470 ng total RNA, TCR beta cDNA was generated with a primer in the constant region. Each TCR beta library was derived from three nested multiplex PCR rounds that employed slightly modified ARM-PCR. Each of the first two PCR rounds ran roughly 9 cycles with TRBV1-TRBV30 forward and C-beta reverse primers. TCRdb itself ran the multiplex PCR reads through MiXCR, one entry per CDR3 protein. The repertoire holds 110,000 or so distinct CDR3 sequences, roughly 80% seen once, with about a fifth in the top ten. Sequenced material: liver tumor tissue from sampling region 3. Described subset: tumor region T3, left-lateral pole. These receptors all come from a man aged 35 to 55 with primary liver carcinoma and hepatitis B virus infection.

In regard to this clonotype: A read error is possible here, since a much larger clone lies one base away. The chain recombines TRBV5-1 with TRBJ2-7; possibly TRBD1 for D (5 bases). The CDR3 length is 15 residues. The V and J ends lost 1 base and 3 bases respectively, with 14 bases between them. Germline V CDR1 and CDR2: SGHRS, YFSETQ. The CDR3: CASSLSQGRIYEQYF. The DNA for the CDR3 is TGCGCCAGCAGCTTGAGTCAGGGTAGGATCTACGAGCAGTACTTC.

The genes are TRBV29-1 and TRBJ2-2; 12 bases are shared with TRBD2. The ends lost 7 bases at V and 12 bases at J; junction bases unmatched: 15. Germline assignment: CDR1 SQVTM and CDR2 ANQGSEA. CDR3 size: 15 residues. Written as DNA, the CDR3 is TGCAGCGCGGCCGTGACTAGCGGGAGAACTGGGAAGCTGTTTTTT. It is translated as CSAAVTSGRTGKLFF.

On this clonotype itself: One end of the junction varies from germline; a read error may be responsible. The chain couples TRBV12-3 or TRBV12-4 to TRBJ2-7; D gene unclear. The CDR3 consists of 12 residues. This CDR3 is CAGSPLGNEQYF. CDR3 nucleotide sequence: TGTGCCGGCAGTCCCCTGGGCAACGAGCAGTACTTC.

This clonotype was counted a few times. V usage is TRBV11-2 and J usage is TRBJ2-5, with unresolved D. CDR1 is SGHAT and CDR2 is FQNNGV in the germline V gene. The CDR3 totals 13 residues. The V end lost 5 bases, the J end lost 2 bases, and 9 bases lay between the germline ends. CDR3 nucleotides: TGTGCCAGCAGCGGACGGCCACAAGAGACCCAGTACTTC. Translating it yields CASSGRPQETQYF.

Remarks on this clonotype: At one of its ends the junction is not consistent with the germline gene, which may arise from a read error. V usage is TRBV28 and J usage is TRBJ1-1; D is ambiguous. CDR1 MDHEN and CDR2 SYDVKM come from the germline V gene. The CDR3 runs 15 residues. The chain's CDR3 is CTSIIGRLRNSEAFF. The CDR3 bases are TGTACCAGCATCATTGGACGGCTTCGGAACTCTGAAGCTTTCTTT.

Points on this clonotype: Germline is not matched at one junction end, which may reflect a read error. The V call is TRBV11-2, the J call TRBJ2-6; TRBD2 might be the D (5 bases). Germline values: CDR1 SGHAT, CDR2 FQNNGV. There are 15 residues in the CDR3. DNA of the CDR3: TGTGTCACCCAGCGGCCGCGCTCTGAGGCCAACGTCCTGGCTTTC. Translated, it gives CVTQRPRSEANVLAF.

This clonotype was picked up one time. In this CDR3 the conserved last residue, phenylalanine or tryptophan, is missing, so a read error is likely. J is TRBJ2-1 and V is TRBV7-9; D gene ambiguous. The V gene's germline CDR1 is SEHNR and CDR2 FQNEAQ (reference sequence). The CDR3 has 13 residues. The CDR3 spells CASNLEAGLEQFS. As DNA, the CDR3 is TGTGCCAGCAACTTAGAGGCAGGATTGGAGCAGTTCTCC.

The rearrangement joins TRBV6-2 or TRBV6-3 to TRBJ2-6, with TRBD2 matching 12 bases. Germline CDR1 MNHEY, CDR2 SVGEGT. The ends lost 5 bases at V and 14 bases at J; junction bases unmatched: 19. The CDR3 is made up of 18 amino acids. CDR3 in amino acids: CASSTLAGGNSGADILTF. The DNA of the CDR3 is TGTGCCAGCAGTACCCTAGCGGGAGGGAACTCTGGGGCCGACATCCTGACTTTC.

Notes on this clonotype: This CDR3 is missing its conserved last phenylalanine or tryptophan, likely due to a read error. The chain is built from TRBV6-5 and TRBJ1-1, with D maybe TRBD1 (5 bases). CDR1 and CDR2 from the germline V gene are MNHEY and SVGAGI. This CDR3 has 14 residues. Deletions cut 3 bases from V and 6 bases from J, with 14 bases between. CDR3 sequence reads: CASSYQGAYAEAFS. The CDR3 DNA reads TGTGCCAGCAGTTATCAGGGAGCCTACGCTGAAGCTTTCTCT.

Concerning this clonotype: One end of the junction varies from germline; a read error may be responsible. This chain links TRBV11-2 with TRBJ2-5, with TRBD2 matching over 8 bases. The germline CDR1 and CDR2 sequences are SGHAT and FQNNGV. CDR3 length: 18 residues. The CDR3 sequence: CASSPSSFQGTERETQHF. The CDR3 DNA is TGTGCCAGCAGCCCTAGCTCATTCCAGGGTACTGAGCGGGAGACCCAGCACTTC.

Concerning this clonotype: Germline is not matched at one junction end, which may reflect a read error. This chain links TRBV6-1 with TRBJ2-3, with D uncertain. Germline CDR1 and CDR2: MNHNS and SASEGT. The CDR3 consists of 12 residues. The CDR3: CTSSEHIDMQYF. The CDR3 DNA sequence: TGTACCAGCAGTGAACACATAGATATGCAGTATTTT.

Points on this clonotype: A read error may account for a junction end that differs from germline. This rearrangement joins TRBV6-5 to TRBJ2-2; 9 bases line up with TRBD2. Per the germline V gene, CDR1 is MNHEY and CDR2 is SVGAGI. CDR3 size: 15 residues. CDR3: CVSSSAGLAGGELFF. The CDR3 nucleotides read TGTGTCAGCAGTTCCGCGGGGCTAGCGGGAGGGGAGCTGTTTTTT.

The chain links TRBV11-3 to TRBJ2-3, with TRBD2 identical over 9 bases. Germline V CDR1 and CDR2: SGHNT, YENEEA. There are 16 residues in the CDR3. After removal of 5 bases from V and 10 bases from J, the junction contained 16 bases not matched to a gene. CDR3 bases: TGTGCCAGCAGCGATAGCCCGGCGGGAGGGGTGGATGCGCAGTATTTT. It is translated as CASSDSPAGGVDAQYF.

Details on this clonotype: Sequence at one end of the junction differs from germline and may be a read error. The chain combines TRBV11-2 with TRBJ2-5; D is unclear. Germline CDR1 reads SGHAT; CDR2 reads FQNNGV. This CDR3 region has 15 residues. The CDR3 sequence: CASSPVGLIPETHHF. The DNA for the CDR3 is TGTGCCAGCAGCCCCGTCGGGCTAATCCCAGAGACCCATCACTTC.

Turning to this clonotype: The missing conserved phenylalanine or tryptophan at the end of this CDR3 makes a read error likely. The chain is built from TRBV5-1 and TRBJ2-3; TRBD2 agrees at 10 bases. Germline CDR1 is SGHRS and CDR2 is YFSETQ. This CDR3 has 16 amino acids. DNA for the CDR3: TGCGCCAGCAGGGAGTCTAGCGGGAGTTCCACAGATACACAGTATCTT. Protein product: CASRESSGSSTDTQYL.

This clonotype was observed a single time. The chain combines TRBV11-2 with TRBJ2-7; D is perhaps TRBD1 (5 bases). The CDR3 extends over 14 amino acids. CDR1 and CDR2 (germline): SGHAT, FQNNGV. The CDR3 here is CGSSPNRNSYEQYF. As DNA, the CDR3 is TGTGGCAGTAGCCCTAACAGGAACTCCTACGAGCAGTACTTC.